One sample yielded the 10 T cell receptor beta chains listed below, sequenced in a study of shared clonotypes between healthy human individuals. Profiled with immunoSEQ multiplex PCR; TCRdb holds only in-frame clones, not every one. Counted here are around 1,100,000 clones, approximately 80% occurring once; the ten biggest clones make up roughly 0.83%. The sample was memory CD4+ T cells from PBMCs. The sample's subset: CD45RA-negative fraction. The receptors shown here come from a man younger than 30 in good health. Some clones in this sample may be carry-over from other donors' samples.

The chain employs TRBV6-5 and TRBJ2-1, with D hard to call. Trimming removed 5 bases from V and 2 bases from J, with 4 bases in between. The CDR3 is made up of 12 amino acids. The germline CDR1 and CDR2 sequences are MNHEY and SVGAGI. CDR3 in DNA: TGTGCCAGCAGTACCCCCTACAATGAGCAGTTCTTC. Amino acid sequence: CASSTPYNEQFF.

The chain employs TRBV5-1 and TRBJ2-7; tentatively, D is TRBD2 (5 bases). V lost 1 base, J lost 0 bases, and 8 bases lay in between. The CDR3 has 14 residues. Germline lookup yields CDR1 SGHRS and CDR2 YFSETQ. CDR3 sequence reads: CASSLRAGSYEQYF. CDR3 bases: TGCGCCAGCAGCTTGCGTGCGGGCTCCTACGAGCAGTACTTC.

This chain connects TRBV13 to TRBJ2-3; D gene unclear. This CDR3 has 12 residues. Per germline, CDR1 PRHDT and CDR2 FYEKMQ (reference sequence). V was trimmed by 5 bases and J by 8 bases, leaving 11 bases between them. The DNA for the CDR3 is TGTGCCAGCAGCAACAGCATAGGTACGCAGTATTTT. This translates into CASSNSIGTQYF.

V and J are TRBV5-4 and TRBJ1-1, with D possibly TRBD1 on 6 matching bases. The CDR3 covers 16 residues. V dropped 4 bases and J dropped 3 bases, with 19 bases sitting between them. The germline V gene encodes CDR1 SGHNT and CDR2 YYREEE (reference sequence). The CDR3 nucleotides are TGTGCCAGCAGCGGTCTGACAGGCGTCCCGGACACTGAAGCTTTCTTT. It translates to CASSGLTGVPDTEAFF.

V is TRBV9 and J is TRBJ2-7; 9 nucleotides align to TRBD1. This CDR3 contains 15 residues. V lost 0 bases and J lost 4; bases outside the gene matches: 5. CDR1 is SGDLS, CDR2 YYNGEE, per germline. The CDR3, as DNA: TGTGCCAGCAGCGTAGGGGGGACAGGGTTGTACGAGCAGTACTTC. Translating gives CASSVGGTGLYEQYF.

The chain joins TRBV4-1 to TRBJ1-3; the D gene is possibly TRBD1 (5 bases). From germline, CDR1 is MGHRA and CDR2 YSYEKL. V was clipped by 0 bases and J by 0 bases, with 12 bases between them. This CDR3 region has 17 residues. The chain's CDR3 is CASSQERRASSGNTIYF. The CDR3 DNA follows: TGCGCCAGCAGCCAAGAACGCAGGGCGAGCTCTGGAAACACCATATATTTT.

Of note for this clone: The germline gene is not matched at one end of the junction; a read error may be the cause. The chain's CDR3 is CASSLAGGTDTQYF. For the CDR3, the DNA is TGTGCCAGCAGCCTAGCGGGAGGCACAGATACGCAGTATTTT. This chain connects TRBV7-6 to TRBJ2-3, with TRBD2 matching 10 bases. Germline values: CDR1 SGHVS, CDR2 FNYEAQ. There are 14 residues in the CDR3.

This clone came up once. A much bigger clone sits one base away, suggesting this may be a read error. V gene TRBV4-1 combines with J gene TRBJ2-7; 10 bases are a match to TRBD2. Trimming removed 4 bases from V and 5 bases from J; junction bases left unmatched: 14. The CDR3 is made up of 17 amino acids. CDR1 is MGHRA and CDR2 is YSYEKL in the germline V gene. Here the CDR3 reads CASSRASGRGARDEQYF. DNA of the CDR3: TGCGCCAGCAGCCGCGCTAGCGGGAGAGGGGCTCGGGACGAGCAGTACTTC.

The chain has TRBV2 and TRBJ2-5; 9 nucleotides match TRBD2. The CDR3 is 16 residues long. Trimming at V came to 0 bases and at J to 4 bases, leaving 6 bases not matched to a gene. The V gene's germline CDR1 is SNHLY and CDR2 FYNNEI. The chain's CDR3 is CASSEAGGRGRETQYF. For the CDR3, the DNA is TGTGCCAGCAGTGAAGCAGGCGGGAGGGGGCGAGAGACCCAGTACTTC.

The chain joins TRBV28 to TRBJ2-3; either TRBD1 or TRBD2 may fit D (5 bases each). Trimming stripped 5 bases from V and 5 bases from J, with 17 bases between. The germline gives CDR1 MDHEN, CDR2 SYDVKM. This CDR3 region has 15 residues. The CDR3, as DNA: TGTGCCAGCAGTAGAGGGACCGCGAGGGTAGATACGCAGTATTTT. Translated: CASSRGTARVDTQYF.